A selection of T cell receptor beta chains follows, all from one sample in a study of T cell responses to AZD1222 COVID-19 vaccine. Some clones are missing from TCRdb's copy, which holds only in-frame ones; the method was immunoSEQ multiplex PCR. The sample holds fewer than 200,000 clones; about 86% are singletons and the top ten take approximately 10%. This sample comprised peripheral blood, obtained 28 days after the second AZD1222 dose. These receptor sequences come from an adult who received the AZD1222 COVID-19 vaccine. CDR3s leave out the opening cysteine and the closing phenylalanine or tryptophan.

j_call v_call cdr3_aa
TRBJ2-2 TRBV5-1 ASSLALGTGELF
TRBJ2-7 TRBV7-2 ASSFSSGQGVYEQY
TRBJ1-5 TRBV2 ASVLDRGRHQPQH
TRBJ1-5 TRBV6-6 ASSTGDQPQH
TRBJ2-6 TRBV10-3 AISLTGQGANVLT
TRBJ2-5 TRBV6-5 ASSRDREETQY
TRBJ2-7 TRBV7-3 ASSLMGTGSYEQY
TRBJ1-2 TRBV5-4 ASSPSEAYYGYT
TRBJ2-7 TRBV5-1 ASSLLFGPYEQY
TRBJ1-4 TRBV3-1/TRBV3-2 ASSQVPGSNEKLF
TRBJ1-1 TRBV7-2 ASSLALSGEAF
TRBJ2-1 TRBV5-1 ASSLALAGGRNNEQF
TRBJ1-1 TRBV9 ASSAAGGARNTEAF
TRBJ2-2 TRBV30 AWHPGTSDTGELF
TRBJ2-1 TRBV7-9 ASSLFSSEQF
TRBJ2-7 TRBV10-1 ASSPGSGQY
TRBJ2-1 TRBV5-1 ASSLQGQGGQSSYNEQF
TRBJ1-5 TRBV29-1 SAGEDSQPQH
TRBJ1-2 TRBV28 ASSLSGVEGEGYT
TRBJ2-3 TRBV1 TSSQDGLSGAGGVTDTQY
TRBJ2-6 TRBV5-4 ASSSSFSGANVLT
TRBJ1-1 TRBV5-4 ASSRETGLNTEAF
TRBJ2-7 TRBV25-1 ASSAGARSYEQY
TRBJ2-7 TRBV7-9 ASSRGGGRGSYEQY
TRBJ1-1 TRBV29-1 SGSELNTEAF
TRBJ1-5 TRBV7-2 ASSPGLPRQPQH
TRBJ2-7 TRBV5-1 ASSEAPRDTKSSYEQY
TRBJ1-3 TRBV19 ASSPRDSGRGNTIY
TRBJ1-3 TRBV9 ASSVGDRGTVGNTIY
TRBJ2-7 TRBV7-6 ASSGSGGGFYEQY
TRBJ2-7 TRBV7-3 AHRGRTVHEQY
TRBJ2-3 TRBV2 ASSEAPPGTQY
TRBJ2-2 TRBV6-4 ASSEEGGTGELF
TRBJ2-3 TRBV5-1 ASSLGGLSTDTQY
TRBJ1-1 TRBV12-3/TRBV12-4 ASSLRRGRGAF
TRBJ1-1 TRBV7-8 ASSSTGANTEAF
TRBJ1-2 TRBV10-3 AINPGQGFYGYT
TRBJ1-2 TRBV6-5 ASRTGGNYGYT
TRBJ2-3 TRBV3-1/TRBV3-2 ASSQRQGADTQY
TRBJ2-3 TRBV9 ASSEQGGSTDTQY
TRBJ2-7 TRBV25-1 ATGWENYEQY
TRBJ1-2 TRBV28 ASTRSARGYT
TRBJ1-6 TRBV3-1/TRBV3-2 ASRFRGENSPLH
TRBJ1-6 TRBV5-1 ASSSGQYNSPLH
TRBJ1-1 TRBV7-9 ASSLETQITEAF
TRBJ1-3 TRBV2 ASGQTGNGNTIY
TRBJ2-2 TRBV19 ASSIDTQTGELF
TRBJ2-3 TRBV28 ASSGLAGYTDTQY
TRBJ1-1 TRBV6-5 ASSQGGGDTEAF
TRBJ2-7 TRBV24-1 ATSDATGGMAYEQY
TRBJ1-1 TRBV6-2/TRBV6-3 ASSQDRDTEAF
TRBJ1-4 TRBV9 ASSVDNSRGEKLF
TRBJ1-2 TRBV28 ASSPGDRRFYGYT
TRBJ2-3 TRBV19 ASRTDTDTQY
TRBJ1-6 TRBV7-9 ASSLGGANSPLH
TRBJ1-1 TRBV5-1 ASSWGGVNTEAF
TRBJ1-2 TRBV5-1 ASSLQPGQGQYGYT